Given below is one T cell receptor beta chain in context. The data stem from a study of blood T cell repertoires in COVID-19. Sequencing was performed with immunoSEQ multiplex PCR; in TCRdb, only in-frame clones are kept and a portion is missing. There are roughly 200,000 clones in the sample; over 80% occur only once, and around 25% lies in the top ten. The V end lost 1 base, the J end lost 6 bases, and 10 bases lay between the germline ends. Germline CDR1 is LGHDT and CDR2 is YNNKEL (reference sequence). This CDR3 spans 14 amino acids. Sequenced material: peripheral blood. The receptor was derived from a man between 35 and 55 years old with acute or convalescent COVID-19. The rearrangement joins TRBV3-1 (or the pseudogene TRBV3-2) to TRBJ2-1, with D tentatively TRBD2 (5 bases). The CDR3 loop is CASSQVVGGNEQFF. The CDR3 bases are TGTGCCAGCAGCCAAGTTGTTGGAGGCAATGAGCAGTTCTTC.